This section outlines one TCR beta chain sequence together with its context. No antigen is known for it. Per-base quality was not reported, and no clone a single base away is much larger than it. The data were obtained in a study of radiotherapy plus CTLA-4 blockade in lung cancer (dated by TCRdb to about 2018). About the full investigation: Objective responses occurred in approximately 19% of enrolled patients, and 30% to 40% achieved disease control. Study-level results and caveats: The strongest predictors of response were reported to be early dynamic shifts in blood T cell clones along with a rise in serum interferon-beta following radiation. After treatment with radiotherapy and ipilimumab, TCR clones that originated in tumors expanded in peripheral blood.

The study tested focal radiation therapy combined with CTLA-4 blockade (ipilimumab) in patients with chemo-refractory metastatic non-small-cell lung cancer. From its cysteine to its phenylalanine, the CDR3 spans 16 amino acids. Only the CDR3 portion is preserved as DNA: 48 bases, with reading frame beginning at the first base. V is reduced by 7 bases and J by 6 bases, leaving a spacing of 22 bases between them. Looking up the germline V gene yields CDR1 SGHRS and CDR2 YFSETQ. Receptor amplification or capture employed the immunoSEQ multiplex PCR assay. Entries here come from immuneACCESS through TCRdb and include only in-frame sequences with V and J called. Some clones fail to appear in such tables; in the studies checked, an unresolved V gene covers under half of the shortfall, and the cause of the remainder is unknown. Recorded for this sample are approximately 90,000 clones; about 80% of them occurred a single time. The ten top clones hold more than 0.75% of the sample.

The sequence links TRBV5-1 to TRBJ2-2; TRBD1 is perhaps the D gene, given 7 matching bases. The TCR originated in a human donor with non-small cell lung cancer who had stable disease on radiotherapy plus ipilimumab. Sequencing was performed on peripheral blood, taken from a patient treated with radiotherapy plus ipilimumab. The CDR3 sequence is CASHWDGGGSAGELFF. The sequenced DNA: TGCGCCAGCCATTGGGATGGAGGGGGCAGCGCCGGGGAGCTGTTTTTT.